This paragraph reports one T cell receptor (beta chain). The method was immunoSEQ multiplex PCR; TCRdb's version includes in-frame clones alone and lacks a portion of them. The sample has 100,000 or so clones, around 87% seen once. These data belong to a study of control samples from healthy donors and cancer patients. The sequenced sample was blood. This receptor was obtained from a woman aged 50 to 60 in good health.

CDR3 DNA sequence: TGTGCCATCAGTGGGGTGAACACTGAAGCTTTCTTT. Translation: CAISGVNTEAFF. The rearrangement links TRBV10-3 to TRBJ1-1; D unresolved. Germline CDR1 reads ENHRY; CDR2 reads SYGVKD. Trimming stripped 4 bases from V and 0 bases from J, with 3 bases between. This CDR3 contains 12 residues.